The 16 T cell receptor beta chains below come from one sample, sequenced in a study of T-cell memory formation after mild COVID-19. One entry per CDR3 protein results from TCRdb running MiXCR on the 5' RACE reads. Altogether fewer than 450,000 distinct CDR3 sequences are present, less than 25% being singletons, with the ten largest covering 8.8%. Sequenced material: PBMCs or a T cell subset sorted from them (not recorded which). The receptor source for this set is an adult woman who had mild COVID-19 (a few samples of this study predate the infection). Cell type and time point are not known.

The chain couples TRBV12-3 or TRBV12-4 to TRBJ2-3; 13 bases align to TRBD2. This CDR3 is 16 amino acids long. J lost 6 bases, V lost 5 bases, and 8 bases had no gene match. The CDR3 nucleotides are TGTGCCAGCAGTCAAACTAGCGGGGGGGCGTTTGATACGCAGTATTTT. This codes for CASSQTSGGAFDTQYF.

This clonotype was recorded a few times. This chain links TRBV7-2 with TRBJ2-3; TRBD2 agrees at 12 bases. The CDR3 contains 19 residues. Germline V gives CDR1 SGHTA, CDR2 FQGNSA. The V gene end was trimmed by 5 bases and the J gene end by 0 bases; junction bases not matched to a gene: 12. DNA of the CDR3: TGTGCCAGCAGCCGTCGGCTAGCGGGAGGGTCCGATAGCACAGATACGCAGTATTTT. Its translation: CASSRRLAGGSDSTDTQYF.

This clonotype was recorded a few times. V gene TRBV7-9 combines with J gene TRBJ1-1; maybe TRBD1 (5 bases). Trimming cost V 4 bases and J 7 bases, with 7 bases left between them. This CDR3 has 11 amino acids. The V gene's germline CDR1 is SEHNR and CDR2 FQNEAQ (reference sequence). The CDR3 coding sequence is TGTGCCAGCAGCTGGGGGGGTGAAGCTTTCTTT. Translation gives CASSWGGEAFF.

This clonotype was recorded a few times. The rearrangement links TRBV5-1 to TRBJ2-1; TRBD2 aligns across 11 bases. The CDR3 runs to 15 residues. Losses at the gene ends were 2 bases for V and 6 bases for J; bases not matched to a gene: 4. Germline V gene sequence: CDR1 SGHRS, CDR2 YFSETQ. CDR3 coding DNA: TGCGCCAGCAGCTTACTAGCGGGAGAGGCCAATGAGCAGTTCTTC. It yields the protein CASSLLAGEANEQFF.

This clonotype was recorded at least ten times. The CDR3 protein is CASSLGLAGYNEQFF. The CDR3 nucleotides read TGTGCCAGCAGCCTCGGACTAGCGGGGTACAATGAGCAGTTCTTC. The J gene is TRBJ2-1, the V gene TRBV5-6; TRBD2 matches at 12 bases. CDR3 size: 15 residues. J was trimmed by 4 bases and V by 4 bases; bases with no gene match: 3. Germline V gene sequence: CDR1 SGHDT, CDR2 YYEEEE.

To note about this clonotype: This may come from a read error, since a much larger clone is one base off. CDR3 sequence: CASGGDTQYF. For the CDR3, the DNA is TGTGCCAGCGGGGGAGATACGCAGTATTTT. The rearrangement links TRBV7-9 to TRBJ2-3; D is possibly TRBD1 or TRBD2 (5 bases each). Trimming stripped 8 bases from V and 5 bases from J, with 5 bases between. The germline V gene encodes CDR1 SEHNR and CDR2 FQNEAQ (reference sequence). The CDR3 spans 10 residues.

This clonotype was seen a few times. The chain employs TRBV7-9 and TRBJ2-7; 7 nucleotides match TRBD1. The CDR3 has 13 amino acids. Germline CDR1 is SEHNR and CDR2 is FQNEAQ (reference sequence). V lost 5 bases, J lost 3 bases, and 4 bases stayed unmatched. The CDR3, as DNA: TGTGCCAGCAGCAAGGGACAGCTCTACGAGCAGTACTTC. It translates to CASSKGQLYEQYF.

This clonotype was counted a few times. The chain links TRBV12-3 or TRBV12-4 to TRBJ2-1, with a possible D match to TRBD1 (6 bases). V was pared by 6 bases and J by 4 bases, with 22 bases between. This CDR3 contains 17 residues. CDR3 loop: CASRRTGLRGPYNEQFF. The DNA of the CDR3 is TGTGCCAGCAGGCGTACAGGGCTAAGGGGACCTTACAATGAGCAGTTCTTC.

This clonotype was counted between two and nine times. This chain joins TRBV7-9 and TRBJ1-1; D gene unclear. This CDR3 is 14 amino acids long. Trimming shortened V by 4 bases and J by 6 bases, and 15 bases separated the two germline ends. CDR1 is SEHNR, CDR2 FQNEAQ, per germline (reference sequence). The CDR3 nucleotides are TGTGCCAGCAGCTCCCCCCGTCAGACCCCTGAAGCTTTCTTT. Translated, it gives CASSSPRQTPEAFF.

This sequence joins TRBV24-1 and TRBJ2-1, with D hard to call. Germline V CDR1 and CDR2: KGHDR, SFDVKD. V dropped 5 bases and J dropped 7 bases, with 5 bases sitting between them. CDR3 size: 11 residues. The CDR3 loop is CATSGMNEQFF. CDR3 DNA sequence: TGTGCCACCAGTGGGATGAATGAGCAGTTCTTC.

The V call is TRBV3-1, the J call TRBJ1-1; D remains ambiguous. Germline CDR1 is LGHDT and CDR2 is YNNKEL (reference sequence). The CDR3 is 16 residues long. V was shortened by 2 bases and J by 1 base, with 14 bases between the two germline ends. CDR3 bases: TGTGCCAGCAGCCAATACTGGACCGATAGGAACACTGAAGCTTTCTTT. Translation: CASSQYWTDRNTEAFF.

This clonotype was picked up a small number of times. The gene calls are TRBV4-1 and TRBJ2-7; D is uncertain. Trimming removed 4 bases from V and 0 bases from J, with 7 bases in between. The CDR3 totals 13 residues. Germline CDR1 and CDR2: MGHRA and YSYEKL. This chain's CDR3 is CASSRGDSYEQYF. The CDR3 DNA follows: TGCGCCAGCAGCCGCGGCGACTCCTACGAGCAGTACTTC.

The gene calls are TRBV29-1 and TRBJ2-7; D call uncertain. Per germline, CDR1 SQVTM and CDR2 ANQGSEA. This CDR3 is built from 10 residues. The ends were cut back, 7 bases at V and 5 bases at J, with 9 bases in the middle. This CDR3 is CSAPTHEQYF. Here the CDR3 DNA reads TGCAGCGCTCCGACCCACGAGCAGTACTTC.

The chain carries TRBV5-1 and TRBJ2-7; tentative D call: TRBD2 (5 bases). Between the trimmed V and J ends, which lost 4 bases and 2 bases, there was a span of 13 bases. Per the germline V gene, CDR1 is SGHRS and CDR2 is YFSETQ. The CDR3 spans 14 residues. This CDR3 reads CASSVGGRTYEQYF. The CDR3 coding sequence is TGCGCCAGCAGCGTGGGCGGGCGAACCTACGAGCAGTACTTC.

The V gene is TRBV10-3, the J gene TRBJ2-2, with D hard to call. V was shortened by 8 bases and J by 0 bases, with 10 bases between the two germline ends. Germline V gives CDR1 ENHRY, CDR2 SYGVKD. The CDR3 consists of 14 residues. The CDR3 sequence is CAIAPRPNTGELFF. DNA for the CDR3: TGTGCCATCGCGCCTAGGCCGAACACCGGGGAGCTGTTTTTT.

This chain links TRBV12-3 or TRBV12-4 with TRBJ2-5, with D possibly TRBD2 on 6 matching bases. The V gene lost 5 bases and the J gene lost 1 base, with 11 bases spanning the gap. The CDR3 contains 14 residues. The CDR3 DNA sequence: TGTGCCAGCAGTCCGACTAGGCTCCAAGAGACCCAGTACTTC. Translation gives CASSPTRLQETQYF.